In this sample, the clone carrying this T cell receptor beta chain turned up many times. Its target is unknown. V dropped 3 bases and J dropped 5 bases, with 17 bases sitting between them. Germline CDR1 SEHNR, CDR2 FQNEAQ (reference sequence). This CDR3 has 16 amino acids. Patients were aged 18 to 65, had disease duration under 2 months, and had newly diagnosed hyperthyroidism. PBMCs were obtained from 10 ml fresh peripheral blood. These data come from a study of T cells in Graves' hyperthyroidism and ophthalmopathy. Study as a whole: Peripheral blood was drawn at first diagnosis, prior to all treatment.

Study findings and constraints: Among clonotypes expanded in thyroid above 0.001, most were also found in blood.

RNA transcripts gave rise to amplified TCR beta CDR3 regions. Initially, a first-round RT-PCR of the TCR CDR3 employed the HTBI primer set. TCRdb itself ran the multiplex PCR reads through MiXCR, one entry per CDR3 protein. The sample shows about 700,000 distinct CDR3 sequences, 14% of them seen only once. The J gene is TRBJ2-1, the V gene TRBV7-9; perhaps TRBD1 as D (6 bases). The clonotype originates from a woman between 18 and 30 years old with Graves' hyperthyroidism. The material sequenced was blood. The CDR3 DNA follows: TGTGCCAGCAGCTTCAGCCCAGGGGTTTCCGACAATGAGCAGTTCTTC. It codes for CASSFSPGVSDNEQFF.